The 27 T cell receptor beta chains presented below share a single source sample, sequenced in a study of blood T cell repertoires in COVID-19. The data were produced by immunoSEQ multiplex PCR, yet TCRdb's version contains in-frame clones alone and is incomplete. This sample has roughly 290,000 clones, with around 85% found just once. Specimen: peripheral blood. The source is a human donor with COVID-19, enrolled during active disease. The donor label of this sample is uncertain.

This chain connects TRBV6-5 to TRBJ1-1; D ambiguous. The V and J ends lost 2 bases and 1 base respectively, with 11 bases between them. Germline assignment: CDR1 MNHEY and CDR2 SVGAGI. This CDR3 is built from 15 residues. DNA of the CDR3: TGTGCCAGCAGTTACGATCGGACTCGGAACACTGAAGCTTTCTTT. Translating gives CASSYDRTRNTEAFF.

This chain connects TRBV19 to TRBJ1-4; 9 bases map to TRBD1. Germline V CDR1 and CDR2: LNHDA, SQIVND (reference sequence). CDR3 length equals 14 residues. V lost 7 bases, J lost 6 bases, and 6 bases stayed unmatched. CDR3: CASTPTGGYEKLFF. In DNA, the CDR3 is TGTGCCAGTACCCCGACAGGGGGATATGAAAAACTGTTTTTT.

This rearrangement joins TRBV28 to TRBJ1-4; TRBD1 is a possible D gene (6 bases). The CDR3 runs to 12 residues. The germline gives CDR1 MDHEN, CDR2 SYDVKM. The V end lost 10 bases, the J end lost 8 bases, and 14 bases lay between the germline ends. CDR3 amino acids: CATGTGSEKLFF. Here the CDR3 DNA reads TGTGCCACCGGAACAGGGAGCGAAAAACTGTTTTTT.

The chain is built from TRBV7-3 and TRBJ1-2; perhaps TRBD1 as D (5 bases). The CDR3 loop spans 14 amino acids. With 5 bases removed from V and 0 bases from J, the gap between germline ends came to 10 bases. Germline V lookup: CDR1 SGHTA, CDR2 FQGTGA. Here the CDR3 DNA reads TGTGCCAGCAGCCCGGGGGGGTCTAACTATGGCTACACCTTC. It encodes CASSPGGSNYGYTF.

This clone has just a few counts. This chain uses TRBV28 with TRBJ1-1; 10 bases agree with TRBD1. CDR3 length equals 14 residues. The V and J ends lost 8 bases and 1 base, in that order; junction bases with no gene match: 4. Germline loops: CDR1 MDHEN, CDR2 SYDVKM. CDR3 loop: CASWTGGQNTEAFF. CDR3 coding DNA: TGTGCCAGCTGGACAGGGGGGCAGAACACTGAAGCTTTCTTT.

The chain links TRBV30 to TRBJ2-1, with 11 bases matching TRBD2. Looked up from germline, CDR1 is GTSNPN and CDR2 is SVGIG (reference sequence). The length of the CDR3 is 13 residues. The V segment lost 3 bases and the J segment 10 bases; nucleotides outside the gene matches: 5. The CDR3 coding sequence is TGTGCCTGGAGACGACTAGCGGGATACGAGCAGTTCTTC. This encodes CAWRRLAGYEQFF.

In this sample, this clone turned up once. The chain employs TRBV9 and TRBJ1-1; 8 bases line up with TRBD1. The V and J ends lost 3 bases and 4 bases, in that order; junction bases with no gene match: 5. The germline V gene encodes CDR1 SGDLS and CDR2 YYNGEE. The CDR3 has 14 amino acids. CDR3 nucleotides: TGTGCCAGCAGCGGACAGGGGCCAGCCACTGAAGCTTTCTTT. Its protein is CASSGQGPATEAFF.

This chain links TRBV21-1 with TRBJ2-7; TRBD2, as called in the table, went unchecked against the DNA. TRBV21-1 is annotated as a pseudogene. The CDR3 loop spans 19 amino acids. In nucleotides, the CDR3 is TGTGCCAGCAGCAAAGAGACTTTCCCGACTAGCGGGAGGGCTGGAGAGCAGTACTTC. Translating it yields CASSKETFPTSGRAGEQYF.

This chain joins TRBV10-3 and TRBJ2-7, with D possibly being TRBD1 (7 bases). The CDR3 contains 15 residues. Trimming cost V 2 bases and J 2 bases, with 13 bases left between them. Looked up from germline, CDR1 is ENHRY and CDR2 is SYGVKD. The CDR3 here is CAISEGGTVTYEQYF. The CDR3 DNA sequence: TGTGCCATCAGTGAGGGGGGGACAGTCACCTACGAGCAGTACTTC.

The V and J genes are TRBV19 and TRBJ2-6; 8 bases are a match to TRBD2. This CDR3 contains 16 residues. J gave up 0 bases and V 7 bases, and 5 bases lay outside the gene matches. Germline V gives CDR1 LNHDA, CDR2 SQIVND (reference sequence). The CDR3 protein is CASKGREASGANVLTF. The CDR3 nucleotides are TGTGCCAGTAAAGGGCGGGAGGCCTCTGGGGCCAACGTCCTGACTTTC.

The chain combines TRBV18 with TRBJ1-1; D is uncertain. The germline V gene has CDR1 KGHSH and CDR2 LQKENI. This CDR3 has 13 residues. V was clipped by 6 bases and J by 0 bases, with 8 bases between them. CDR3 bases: TGTGCCAGCTCGGCCGACATGAACACTGAAGCTTTCTTT. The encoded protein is CASSADMNTEAFF. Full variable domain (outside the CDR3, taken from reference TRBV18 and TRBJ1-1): NAGVMQNPRHLVRRRGQEARLRCSPMKGHSHVYWYRQLPEEGLKFMVYLQKENIIDESGMPKERFSAEFPKEGPSILRIQQVVRGDSAAYFCASSADMNTEAFFGQGTRLTVV.

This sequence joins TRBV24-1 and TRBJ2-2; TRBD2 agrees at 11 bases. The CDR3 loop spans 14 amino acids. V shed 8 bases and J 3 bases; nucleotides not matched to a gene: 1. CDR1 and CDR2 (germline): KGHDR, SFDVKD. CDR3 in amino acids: CATKGLADTGELFF. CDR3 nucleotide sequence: TGTGCCACCAAGGGACTAGCGGACACCGGGGAGCTGTTTTTT.

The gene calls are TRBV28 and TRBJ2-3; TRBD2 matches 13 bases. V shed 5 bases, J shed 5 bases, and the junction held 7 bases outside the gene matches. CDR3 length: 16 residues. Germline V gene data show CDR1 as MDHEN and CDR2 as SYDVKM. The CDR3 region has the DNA TGTGCCAGCAGTACCTCGGGACTAGCGGGAAGAGATACGCAGTATTTT. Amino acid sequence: CASSTSGLAGRDTQYF.

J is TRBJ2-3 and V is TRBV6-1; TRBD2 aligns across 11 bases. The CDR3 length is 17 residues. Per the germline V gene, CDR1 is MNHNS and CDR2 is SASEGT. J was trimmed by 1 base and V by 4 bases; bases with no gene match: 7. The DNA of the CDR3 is TGTGCCAGCAGTGCGGGACTAGCGGAGTCCCGCACAGATACGCAGTATTTT. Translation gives CASSAGLAESRTDTQYF.

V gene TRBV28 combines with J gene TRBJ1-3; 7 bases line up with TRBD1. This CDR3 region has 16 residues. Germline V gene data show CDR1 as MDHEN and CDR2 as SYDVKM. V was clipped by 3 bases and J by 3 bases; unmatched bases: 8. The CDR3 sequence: CASSFFGQVVGNTIYF. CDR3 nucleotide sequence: TGTGCCAGCAGTTTCTTCGGACAGGTGGTTGGAAACACCATATATTTT.

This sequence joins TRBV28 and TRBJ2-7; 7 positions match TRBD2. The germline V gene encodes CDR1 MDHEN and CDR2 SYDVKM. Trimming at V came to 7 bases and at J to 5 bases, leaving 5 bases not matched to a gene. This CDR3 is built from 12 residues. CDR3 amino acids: CASKVSGNEQYF. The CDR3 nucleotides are TGTGCCAGCAAAGTAAGCGGGAACGAGCAGTACTTC.

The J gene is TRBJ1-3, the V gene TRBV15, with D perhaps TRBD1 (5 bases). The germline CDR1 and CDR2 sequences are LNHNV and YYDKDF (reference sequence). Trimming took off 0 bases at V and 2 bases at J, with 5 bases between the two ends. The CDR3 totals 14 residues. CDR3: CATSRDRAGNTIYF. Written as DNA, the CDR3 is TGTGCCACCAGCAGAGACAGGGCTGGAAACACCATATATTTT.

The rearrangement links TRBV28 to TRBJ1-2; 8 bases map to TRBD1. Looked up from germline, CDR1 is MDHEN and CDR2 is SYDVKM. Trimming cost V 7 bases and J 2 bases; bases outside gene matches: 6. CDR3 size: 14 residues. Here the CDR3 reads CASIAGGPNYGYTF. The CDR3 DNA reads TGTGCCAGCATAGCAGGGGGCCCAAACTATGGCTACACCTTC.

CDR3 in DNA: TGTGCCAGCAGCCAAGAAAGGAACCTCGGGACTAGGAACGACATTCAGTACTTC. Its translation: CASSQERNLGTRNDIQYF. This rearrangement joins TRBV3-1 (or the pseudogene TRBV3-2) to TRBJ2-4, with TRBD2 matching 8 bases. The CDR3 loop spans 18 amino acids. Germline V gene sequence: CDR1 LGHDT, CDR2 YNNKEL (reference sequence). After removal of 0 bases from V and 8 bases from J, the junction contained 15 bases not matched to a gene.

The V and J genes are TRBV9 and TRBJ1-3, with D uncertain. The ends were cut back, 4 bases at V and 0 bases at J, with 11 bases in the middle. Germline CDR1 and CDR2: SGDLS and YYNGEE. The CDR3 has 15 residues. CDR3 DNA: TGTGCCAGCAGCCCTCGGGAGGGCTCTGGAAACACCATATATTTT. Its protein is CASSPREGSGNTIYF.

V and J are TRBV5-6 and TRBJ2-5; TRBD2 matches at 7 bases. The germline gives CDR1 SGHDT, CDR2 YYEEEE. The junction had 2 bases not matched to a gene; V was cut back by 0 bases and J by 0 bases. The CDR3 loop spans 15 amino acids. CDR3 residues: CASSLGLADQETQYF. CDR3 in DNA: TGTGCCAGCAGCTTGGGGCTAGCGGACCAAGAGACCCAGTACTTC.

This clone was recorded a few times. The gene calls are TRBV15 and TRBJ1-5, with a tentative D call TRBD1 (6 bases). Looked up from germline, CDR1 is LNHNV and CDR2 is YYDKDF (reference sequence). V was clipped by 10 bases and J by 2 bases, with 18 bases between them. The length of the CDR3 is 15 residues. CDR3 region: CAIRRSGVRNQPQHF. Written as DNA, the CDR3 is TGTGCCATCCGCCGCTCAGGGGTTCGCAATCAGCCCCAGCATTTT. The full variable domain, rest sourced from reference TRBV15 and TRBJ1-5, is DAMVIQNPRYQVTQFGKPVTLSCSQTLNHNVMYWYQQKSSQAPKLLFHYYDKDFNNEADTPDNFQSRRPNTSFCFLDIRSPGLGDTAMYLCAIRRSGVRNQPQHFGDGTRLSIL.

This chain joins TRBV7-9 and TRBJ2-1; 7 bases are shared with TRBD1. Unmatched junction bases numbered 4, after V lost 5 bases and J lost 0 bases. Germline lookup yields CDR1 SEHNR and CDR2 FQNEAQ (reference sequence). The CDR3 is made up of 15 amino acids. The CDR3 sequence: CASSPRQGSYNEQFF. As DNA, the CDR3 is TGTGCCAGCAGCCCCCGACAGGGCTCCTACAATGAGCAGTTCTTC.

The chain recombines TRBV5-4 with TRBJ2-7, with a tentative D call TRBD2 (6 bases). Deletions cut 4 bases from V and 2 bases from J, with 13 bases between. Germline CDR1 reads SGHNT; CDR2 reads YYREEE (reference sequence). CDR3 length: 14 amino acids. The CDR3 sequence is CASSPGDVPYEQYF. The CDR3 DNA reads TGTGCCAGCAGCCCGGGGGACGTCCCCTACGAGCAGTACTTC.

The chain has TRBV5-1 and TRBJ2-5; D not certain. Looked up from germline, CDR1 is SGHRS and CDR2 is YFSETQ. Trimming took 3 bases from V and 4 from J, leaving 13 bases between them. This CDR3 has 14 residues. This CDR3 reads CASSSSPALETQYF. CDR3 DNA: TGCGCCAGCAGCTCGAGTCCCGCCCTAGAGACCCAGTACTTC.

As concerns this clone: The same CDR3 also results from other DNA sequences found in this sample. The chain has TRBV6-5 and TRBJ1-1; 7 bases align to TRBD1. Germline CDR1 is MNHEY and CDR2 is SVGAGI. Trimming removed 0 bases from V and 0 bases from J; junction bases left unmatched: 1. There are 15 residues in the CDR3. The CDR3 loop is CASSYSRGLNTEAFF. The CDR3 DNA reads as TGTGCCAGCAGTTACTCGAGGGGGCTGAACACTGAAGCTTTCTTT.

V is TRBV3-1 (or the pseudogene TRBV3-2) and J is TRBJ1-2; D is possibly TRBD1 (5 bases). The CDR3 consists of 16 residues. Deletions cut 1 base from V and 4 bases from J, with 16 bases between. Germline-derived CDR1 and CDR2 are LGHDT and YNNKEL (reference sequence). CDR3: CASSQVGVTGGYGYTF. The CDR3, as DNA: TGTGCCAGCAGCCAAGTAGGAGTTACCGGGGGCTATGGCTACACCTTC.